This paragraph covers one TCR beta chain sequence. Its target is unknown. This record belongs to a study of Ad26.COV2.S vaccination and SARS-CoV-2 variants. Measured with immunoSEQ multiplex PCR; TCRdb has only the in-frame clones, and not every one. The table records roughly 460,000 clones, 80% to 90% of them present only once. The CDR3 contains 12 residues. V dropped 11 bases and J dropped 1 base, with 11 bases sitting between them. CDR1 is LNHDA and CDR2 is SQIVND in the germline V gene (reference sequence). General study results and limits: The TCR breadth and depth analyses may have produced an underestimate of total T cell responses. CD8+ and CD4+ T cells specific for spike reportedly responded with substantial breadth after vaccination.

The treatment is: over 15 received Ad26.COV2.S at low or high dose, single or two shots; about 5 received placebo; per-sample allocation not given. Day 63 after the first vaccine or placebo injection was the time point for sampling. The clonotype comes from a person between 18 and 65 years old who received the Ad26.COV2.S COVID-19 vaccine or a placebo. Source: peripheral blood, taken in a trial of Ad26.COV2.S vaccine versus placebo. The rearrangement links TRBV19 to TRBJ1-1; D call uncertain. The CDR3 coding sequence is TGTGCCTGCCACACGAGGAACACTGAAGCTTTCTTT. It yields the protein CACHTRNTEAFF.